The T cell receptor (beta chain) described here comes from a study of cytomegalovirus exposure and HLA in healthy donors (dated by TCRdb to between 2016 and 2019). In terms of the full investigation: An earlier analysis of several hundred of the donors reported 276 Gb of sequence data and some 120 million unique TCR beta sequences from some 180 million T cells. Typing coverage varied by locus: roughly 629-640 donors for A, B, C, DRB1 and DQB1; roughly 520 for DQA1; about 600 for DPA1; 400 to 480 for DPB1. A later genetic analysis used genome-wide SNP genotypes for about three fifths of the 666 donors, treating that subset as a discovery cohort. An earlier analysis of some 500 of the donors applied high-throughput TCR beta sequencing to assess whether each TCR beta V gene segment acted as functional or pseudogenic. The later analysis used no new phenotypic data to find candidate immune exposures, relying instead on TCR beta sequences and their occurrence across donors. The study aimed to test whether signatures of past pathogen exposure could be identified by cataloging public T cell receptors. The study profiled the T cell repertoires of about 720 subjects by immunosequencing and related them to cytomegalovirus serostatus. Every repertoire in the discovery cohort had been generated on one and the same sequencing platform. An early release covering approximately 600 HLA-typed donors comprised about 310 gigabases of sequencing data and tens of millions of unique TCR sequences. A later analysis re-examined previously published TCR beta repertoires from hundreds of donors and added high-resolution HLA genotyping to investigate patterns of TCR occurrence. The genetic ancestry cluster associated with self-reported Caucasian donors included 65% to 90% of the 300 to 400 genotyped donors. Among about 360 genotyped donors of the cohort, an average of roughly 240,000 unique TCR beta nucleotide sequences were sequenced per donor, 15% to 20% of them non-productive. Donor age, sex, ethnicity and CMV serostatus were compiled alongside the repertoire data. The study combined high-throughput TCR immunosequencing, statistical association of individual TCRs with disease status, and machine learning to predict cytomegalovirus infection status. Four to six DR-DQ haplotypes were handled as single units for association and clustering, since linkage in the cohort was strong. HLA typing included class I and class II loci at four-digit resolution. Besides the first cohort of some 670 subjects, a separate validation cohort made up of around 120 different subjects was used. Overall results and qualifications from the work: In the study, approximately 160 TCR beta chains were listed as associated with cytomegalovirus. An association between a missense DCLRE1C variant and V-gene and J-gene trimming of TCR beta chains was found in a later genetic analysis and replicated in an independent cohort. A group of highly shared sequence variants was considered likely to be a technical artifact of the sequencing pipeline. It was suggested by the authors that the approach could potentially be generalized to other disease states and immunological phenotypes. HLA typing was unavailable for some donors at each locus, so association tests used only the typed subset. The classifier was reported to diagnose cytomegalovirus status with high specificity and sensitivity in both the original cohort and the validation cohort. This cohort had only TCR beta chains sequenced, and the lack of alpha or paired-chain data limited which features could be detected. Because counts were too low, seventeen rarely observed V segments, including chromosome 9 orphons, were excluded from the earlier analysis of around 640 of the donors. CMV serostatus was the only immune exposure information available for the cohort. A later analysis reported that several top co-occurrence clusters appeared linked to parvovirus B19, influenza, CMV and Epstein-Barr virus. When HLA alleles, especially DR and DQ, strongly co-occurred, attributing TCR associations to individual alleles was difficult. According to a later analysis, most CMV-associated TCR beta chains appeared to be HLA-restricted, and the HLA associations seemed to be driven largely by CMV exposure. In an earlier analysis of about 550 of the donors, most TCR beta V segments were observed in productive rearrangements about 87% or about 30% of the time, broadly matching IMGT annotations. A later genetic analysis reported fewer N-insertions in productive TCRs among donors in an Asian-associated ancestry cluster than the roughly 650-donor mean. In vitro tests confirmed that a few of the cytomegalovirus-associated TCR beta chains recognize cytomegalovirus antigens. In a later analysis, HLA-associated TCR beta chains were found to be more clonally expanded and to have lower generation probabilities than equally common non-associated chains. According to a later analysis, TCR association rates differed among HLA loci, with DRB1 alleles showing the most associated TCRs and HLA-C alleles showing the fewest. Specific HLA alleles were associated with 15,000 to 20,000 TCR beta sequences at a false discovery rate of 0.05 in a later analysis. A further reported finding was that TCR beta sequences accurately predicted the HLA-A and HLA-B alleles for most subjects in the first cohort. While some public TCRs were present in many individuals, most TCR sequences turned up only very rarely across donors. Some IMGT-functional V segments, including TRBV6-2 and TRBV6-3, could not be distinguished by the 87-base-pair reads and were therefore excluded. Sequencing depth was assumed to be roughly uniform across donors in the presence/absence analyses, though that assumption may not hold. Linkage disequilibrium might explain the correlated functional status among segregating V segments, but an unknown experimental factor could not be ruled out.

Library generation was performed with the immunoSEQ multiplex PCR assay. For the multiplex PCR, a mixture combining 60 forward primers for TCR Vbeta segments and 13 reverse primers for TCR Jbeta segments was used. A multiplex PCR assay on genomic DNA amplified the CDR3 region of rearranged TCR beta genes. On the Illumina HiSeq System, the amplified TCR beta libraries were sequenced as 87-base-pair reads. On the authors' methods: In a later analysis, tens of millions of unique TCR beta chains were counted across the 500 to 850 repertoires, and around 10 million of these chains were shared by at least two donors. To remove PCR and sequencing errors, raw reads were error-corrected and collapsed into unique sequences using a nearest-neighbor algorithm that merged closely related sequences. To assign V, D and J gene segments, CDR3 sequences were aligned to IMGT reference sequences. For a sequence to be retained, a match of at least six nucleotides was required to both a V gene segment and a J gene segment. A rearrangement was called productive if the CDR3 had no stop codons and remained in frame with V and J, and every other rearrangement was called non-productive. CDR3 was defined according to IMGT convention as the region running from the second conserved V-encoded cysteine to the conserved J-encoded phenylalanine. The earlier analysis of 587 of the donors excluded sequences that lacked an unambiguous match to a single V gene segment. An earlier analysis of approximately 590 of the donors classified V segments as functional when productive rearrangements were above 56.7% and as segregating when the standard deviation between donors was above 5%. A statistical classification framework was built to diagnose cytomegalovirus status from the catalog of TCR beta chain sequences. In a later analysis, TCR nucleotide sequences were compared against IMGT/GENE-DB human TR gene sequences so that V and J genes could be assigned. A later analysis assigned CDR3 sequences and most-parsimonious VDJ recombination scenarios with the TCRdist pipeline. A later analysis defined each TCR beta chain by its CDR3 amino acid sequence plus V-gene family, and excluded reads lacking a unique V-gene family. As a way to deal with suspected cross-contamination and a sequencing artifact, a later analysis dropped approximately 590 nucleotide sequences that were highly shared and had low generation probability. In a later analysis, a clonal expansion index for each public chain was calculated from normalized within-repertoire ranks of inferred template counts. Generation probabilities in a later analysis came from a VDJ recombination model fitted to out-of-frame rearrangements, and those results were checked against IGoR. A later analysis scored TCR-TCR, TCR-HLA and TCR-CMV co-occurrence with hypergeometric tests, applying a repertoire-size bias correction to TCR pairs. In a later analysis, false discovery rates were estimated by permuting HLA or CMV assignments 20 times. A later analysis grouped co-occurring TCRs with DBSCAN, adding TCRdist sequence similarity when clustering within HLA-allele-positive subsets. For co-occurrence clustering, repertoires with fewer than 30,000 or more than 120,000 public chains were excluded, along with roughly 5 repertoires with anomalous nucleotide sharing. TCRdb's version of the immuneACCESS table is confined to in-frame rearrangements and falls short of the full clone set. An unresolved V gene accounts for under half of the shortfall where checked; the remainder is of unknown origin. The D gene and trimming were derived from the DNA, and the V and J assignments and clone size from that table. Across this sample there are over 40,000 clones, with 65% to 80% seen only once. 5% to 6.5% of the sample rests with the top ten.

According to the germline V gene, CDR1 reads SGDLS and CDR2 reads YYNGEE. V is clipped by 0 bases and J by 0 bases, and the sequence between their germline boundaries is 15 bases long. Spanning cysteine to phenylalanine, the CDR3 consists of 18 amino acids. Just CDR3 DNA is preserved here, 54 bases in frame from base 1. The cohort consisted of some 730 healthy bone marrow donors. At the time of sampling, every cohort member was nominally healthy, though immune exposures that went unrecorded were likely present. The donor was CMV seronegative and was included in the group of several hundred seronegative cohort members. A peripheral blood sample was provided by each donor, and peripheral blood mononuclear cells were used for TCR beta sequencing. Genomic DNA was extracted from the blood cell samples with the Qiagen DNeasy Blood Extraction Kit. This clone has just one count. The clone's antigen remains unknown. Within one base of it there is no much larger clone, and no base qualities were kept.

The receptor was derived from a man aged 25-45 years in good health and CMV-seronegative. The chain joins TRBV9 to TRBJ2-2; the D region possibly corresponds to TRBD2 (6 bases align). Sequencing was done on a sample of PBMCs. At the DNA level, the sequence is TGTGCCAGCAGCGTAGACGGAGGGACGTCAGCGAACACCGGGGAGCTGTTTTTT. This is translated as CASSVDGGTSANTGELFF.